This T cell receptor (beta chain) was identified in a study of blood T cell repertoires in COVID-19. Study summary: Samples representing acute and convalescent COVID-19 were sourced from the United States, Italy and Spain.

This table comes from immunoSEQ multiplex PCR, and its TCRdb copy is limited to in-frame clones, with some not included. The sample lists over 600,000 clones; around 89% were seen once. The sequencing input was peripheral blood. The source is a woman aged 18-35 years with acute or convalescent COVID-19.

In nucleotides, the CDR3 is TGTGCCAGCTCCGAGTCTGCGACAGGGAGCTCACCCCTCCACTTT. It translates to CASSESATGSSPLHF. The chain uses TRBV18 and TRBJ1-6, with 7 bases aligning to TRBD1. Trimming cost V 6 bases and J 10 bases; bases outside gene matches: 12. The CDR3 has 15 residues. Germline lookup yields CDR1 KGHSH and CDR2 LQKENI.